This TCR beta chain was captured by sequencing in a study of blood T cell repertoires in COVID-19. Some clones are missing from TCRdb's copy, which holds only in-frame ones; the method was immunoSEQ multiplex PCR. The table records under 200,000 clones, 80% to 90% of them present only once. V shed 4 bases, J shed 0 bases, and the junction held 0 bases outside the gene matches. This CDR3 contains 15 residues. Germline assignment: CDR1 SGHRS and CDR2 YFSETQ. Membership in each cohort depended on participant-reported clinical history. Each recovered donor of Cohort 3 presented with two negative PCRs, clearance, or symptom resolution.

The chain recombines TRBV5-1 with TRBJ2-3, with TRBD2 matching over 12 bases. This TCR came from a woman aged 18-29 years who had recovered from COVID-19. The sample taken for sequencing was PBMCs or T cells enriched from blood (not recorded which). The CDR3 region is CASSTSGGSTDTQYF. The CDR3 nucleotides read TGCGCCAGCAGCACTAGCGGGGGGAGCACAGATACGCAGTATTTT.